This T cell receptor (beta chain) appears in the sequencing data of a study of cytomegalovirus exposure and HLA in healthy donors. Study-wide context: The same platform used for the approximately 670 first-cohort repertoires was also used for the 100 to 150 validation repertoires, as a later analysis reported. Notes on the study in general: In vitro experiments confirmed that three CMV-associated chains were specific for CMV antigens.

TCRdb's table, derived via immunoSEQ multiplex PCR, lists solely in-frame clones and lacks some. The sample has about 250,000 clones; more than 75% are singletons. Turning to this clone: Its antigen is undetermined.

The CDR3 covers 14 residues. Germline values: CDR1 SGHRS, CDR2 YFSETQ. With 0 bases clipped from V and 3 bases from J, the junction kept 3 bases outside the gene matches. The TCR was taken from a man younger than 30 in good health and CMV-seropositive. This sequence joins TRBV5-1 and TRBJ2-7; TRBD1 matches at 7 bases. Sequenced: PBMCs. The CDR3 is CASSLGQGDYEQYF. For the CDR3, the DNA is TGCGCCAGCAGCTTGGGCCAGGGGGACTACGAGCAGTACTTC.